Following are 22 T cell receptor beta chains from one sample sequenced in a study of blood T cell repertoires in COVID-19. The data were produced by immunoSEQ multiplex PCR, yet TCRdb's version contains in-frame clones alone and is incomplete. The sample holds 200,000 to 300,000 clones; around 88% are singletons and the top ten take 0.95% to 1.5%. The material sequenced was PBMCs or T cells enriched from blood (not recorded which). These receptor sequences come from a woman in her thirties or forties with acute COVID-19.

The J gene is TRBJ1-4, the V gene TRBV28, with no clear D. Trimming removed 11 bases at V and 4 bases at J, with 11 bases between. The CDR3 contains 12 residues. Per the germline V gene, CDR1 is MDHEN and CDR2 is SYDVKM. The CDR3 loop is CASRRINEKLFF. The CDR3 nucleotides read TGTGCCTCTAGGCGGATTAATGAAAAACTGTTTTTT.

The chain combines TRBV2 with TRBJ2-7, with no clear D. Germline assignment: CDR1 SNHLY and CDR2 FYNNEI. Between the trimmed V and J ends, which lost 5 bases and 4 bases, there was a span of 9 bases. The CDR3 loop spans 12 amino acids. CDR3 region: CASSLDLYEQYF. The CDR3 nucleotides read TGTGCCAGCAGTCTAGACTTATACGAGCAGTACTTC.

The gene calls are TRBV19 and TRBJ1-1; D not resolved. Per germline, CDR1 LNHDA and CDR2 SQIVND (reference sequence). Trimming removed 5 bases at V and 0 bases at J, with 10 bases between. The CDR3 has 14 residues. The CDR3, as DNA: TGTGCCAGTAGTGCGATAGACATGAACACTGAAGCTTTCTTT. This sequence encodes CASSAIDMNTEAFF.

The J gene is TRBJ2-5, the V gene TRBV7-9, with D possibly matching TRBD2 (5 bases). Trimming took off 5 bases at V and 2 bases at J, with 21 bases between the two ends. CDR1 and CDR2 from the germline V gene are SEHNR and FQNEAQ (reference sequence). The CDR3 spans 17 residues. This chain's CDR3 is CASSLPTGWNGQETQYF. CDR3 in DNA: TGTGCCAGCAGCCTACCAACGGGGTGGAACGGGCAAGAGACCCAGTACTTC.

The chain recombines TRBV6-1 with TRBJ1-2; 7 bases agree with TRBD1. Germline CDR1 reads MNHNS; CDR2 reads SASEGT. J lost 3 bases, V lost 3 bases, and 4 bases had no gene match. This CDR3 is built from 14 residues. CDR3: CASSDDRVDYGYTF. CDR3 DNA: TGTGCCAGCAGTGACGACAGGGTTGACTATGGCTACACCTTC.

This sequence joins TRBV27 and TRBJ1-4, with a tentative D call TRBD1 (5 bases). This CDR3 has 14 residues. Germline V gene lookup returns CDR1 MNHEY and CDR2 SMNVEV (reference sequence). Trimming shortened V by 5 bases and J by 8 bases, and 15 bases separated the two germline ends. CDR3 region: CASSLLGGGEKLFF. The CDR3 bases are TGTGCCAGCAGTCTTCTCGGGGGAGGGGAAAAACTGTTTTTT.

The V gene is TRBV12-3 or TRBV12-4, the J gene TRBJ1-1; D is unresolved. V lost 8 bases to trimming and J lost 0 bases, with 7 bases between them. The CDR3 has 12 amino acids. The CDR3 DNA sequence: TGTGCCAGCTCACGGGTGAACACTGAAGCTTTCTTT. It codes for CASSRVNTEAFF.

The chain has TRBV27 and TRBJ1-2, with 7 nucleotides matching TRBD1. Looked up from germline, CDR1 is MNHEY and CDR2 is SMNVEV (reference sequence). This CDR3 has 13 residues. V trimming: 4 bases; J trimming: 8 bases; junction bases outside the gene matches: 7. CDR3 in DNA: TGTGCCAGCAGTTACCGGGACAGCGCGGGCTACACCTTC. Protein product: CASSYRDSAGYTF.

The sample holds a few counts of this clone. The chain employs TRBV11-3 and TRBJ2-1, with 15 bases lining up with TRBD2. This CDR3 is built from 18 residues. The ends lost 2 bases at V and 7 bases at J; junction bases unmatched: 9. Germline lookup yields CDR1 SGHNT and CDR2 YENEEA. CDR3 protein: CASSLPTGTSGRQNEQFF. In nucleotides, the CDR3 is TGTGCCAGCAGCTTACCGACCGGGACTAGCGGGAGGCAGAATGAGCAGTTCTTC.

The V and J genes are TRBV5-1 and TRBJ1-2; possibly TRBD1 for D (6 bases). From germline, CDR1 is SGHRS and CDR2 YFSETQ. The CDR3 totals 17 residues. Trimming pared 0 bases from V and 3 bases from J, leaving 18 bases between. The CDR3 DNA follows: TGCGCCAGCAGCTTGGAATGGGGGGGCCAAACGTACTATGGCTACACCTTC. It specifies CASSLEWGGQTYYGYTF. The whole variable domain, remainder taken from reference TRBV5-1 and TRBJ1-2, is KAGVTQTPRYLIKTRGQQVTLSCSPISGHRSVSWYQQTPGQGLQFLFEYFSETQRNKGNFPGRFSGRQFSNSRSEMNVSTLELGDSALYLCASSLEWGGQTYYGYTFGSGTRLTVV.

CDR3 amino acids: CASSESTGTPLTNEKLFF. CDR3 nucleotide sequence: TGTGCCAGCAGCGAATCGACAGGGACCCCTTTAACTAATGAAAAACTGTTTTTT. This rearrangement joins TRBV13 to TRBJ1-4; 7 positions agree with TRBD1. CDR3 size: 18 residues. From germline, CDR1 is PRHDT and CDR2 FYEKMQ (reference sequence). The V gene end was trimmed by 5 bases and the J gene end by 1 base; junction bases not matched to a gene: 13. The whole variable domain, remainder taken from reference TRBV13 and TRBJ1-4, is AAGVIQSPRHLIKEKRETATLKCYPIPRHDTVYWYQQGPGQDPQFLISFYEKMQSDKGSIPDRFSAQQFSDYHSELNMSSLELGDSALYFCASSESTGTPLTNEKLFFGSGTQLSVL.

CDR3 nucleotides: TGTGCCACCAGCAGAGATCTCGGGGGAGTGATTTACAATGAGCAGTTCTTC. It specifies CATSRDLGGVIYNEQFF. V is TRBV15 and J is TRBJ2-1, with a possible D match to TRBD2 (6 bases). Germline CDR1 and CDR2: LNHNV and YYDKDF (reference sequence). The CDR3 totals 17 residues. Trimming took off 0 bases at V and 4 bases at J, with 16 bases between the two ends.

The J gene is TRBJ1-2, the V gene TRBV24-1, with 7 bases that match TRBD1. This CDR3 region has 13 residues. The V and J ends lost 3 bases and 8 bases, in that order; junction bases with no gene match: 5. Germline CDR1 KGHDR, CDR2 SFDVKD. CDR3 bases: TGTGCCACCAGTGATCGACAGGGCGGAGGCTACACCTTC. This encodes CATSDRQGGGYTF.

The V call is TRBV20-1, the J call TRBJ2-1; D is perhaps TRBD2 (6 bases). The length of the CDR3 is 11 residues. Trimming left V 8 bases short and J 6 bases short, with 11 bases between. Germline V lookup: CDR1 DFQATT, CDR2 SNEGSKA (reference sequence). The CDR3 spells CSRLVRNEQFF. The CDR3, as DNA: TGCAGTCGACTAGTTCGCAATGAGCAGTTCTTC.

The rearrangement links TRBV6-6 to TRBJ2-1, with 7 bases aligning to TRBD1. The CDR3 length is 15 residues. V shed 6 bases and J 1 base; nucleotides not matched to a gene: 6. In germline, CDR1 is MNHNY, CDR2 SVGAGI (reference sequence). This CDR3 reads CASSQGTASYNEQFF. Here the CDR3 DNA reads TGTGCCAGCAGCCAAGGGACAGCATCCTACAATGAGCAGTTCTTC.

V gene TRBV25-1 combines with J gene TRBJ2-2, with a tentative D call TRBD1 (6 bases). The V end was cut by 1 base, the J end by 4 bases, with 10 bases between. From germline, CDR1 is MGHDK and CDR2 SYGVNS. The CDR3 is 15 residues long. This CDR3 is CASSEWTVGTGELFF. The CDR3 nucleotides are TGTGCCAGCAGTGAATGGACAGTGGGCACCGGGGAGCTGTTTTTT.

The V gene is TRBV6-2 or TRBV6-3, the J gene TRBJ1-1; 8 bases are a match to TRBD1. The germline CDR1 and CDR2 sequences are MNHEY and SVGEGT. This CDR3 is 15 amino acids long. V gave up 1 base and J gave up 4 bases; unmatched junction bases: 5. The CDR3 protein is CASSYLGQGRTEAFF. The DNA of the CDR3 is TGTGCCAGCAGTTACTTAGGACAGGGACGCACTGAAGCTTTCTTT.

V usage is TRBV27 and J usage is TRBJ1-1, with TRBD1 identical over 8 bases. The CDR3 has 14 residues. The junction had 3 bases not matched to a gene; V was cut back by 6 bases and J by 0 bases. The germline V gene encodes CDR1 MNHEY and CDR2 SMNVEV (reference sequence). The CDR3 here is CASRGQAMNTEAFF. The CDR3 DNA reads TGTGCCAGCAGGGGACAGGCAATGAACACTGAAGCTTTCTTT.

In this sample, this clone turned up many times. This sequence joins TRBV10-3 and TRBJ1-5; D remains unclear. With 0 bases removed from V and 7 bases from J, the gap between germline ends came to 13 bases. The CDR3 is 15 residues long. The germline CDR1 and CDR2 sequences are ENHRY and SYGVKD. DNA for the CDR3: TGTGCCATCAGTGAGTCCGTACAGAGAATCCAGCCCCAGCATTTT. Translation: CAISESVQRIQPQHF.

The chain recombines TRBV24-1 with TRBJ2-6, with 7 bases matching TRBD2. The length of the CDR3 is 19 residues. Germline V gene sequence: CDR1 KGHDR, CDR2 SFDVKD. Trimming removed 3 bases from V and 0 bases from J; junction bases left unmatched: 10. CDR3 sequence (DNA): TGTGCCACCAGTGATCGTGGGGGGGGAAGAGTCTCTGGGGCCAACGTCCTGACTTTC. Translated: CATSDRGGGRVSGANVLTF.

This clone was recorded only once. The rearrangement uses TRBV6-1 and TRBJ2-2; D unresolved. V was pared by 0 bases and J by 4 bases, with 9 bases between. From germline, CDR1 is MNHNS and CDR2 SASEGT. This CDR3 spans 15 amino acids. The CDR3 is CASSEAADTTGELFF. As DNA, the CDR3 is TGTGCCAGCAGTGAAGCCGCTGACACCACCGGGGAGCTGTTTTTT.

The chain recombines TRBV11-2 with TRBJ2-3; 8 bases align to TRBD2. The length of the CDR3 is 18 residues. CDR1 is SGHAT and CDR2 is FQNNGV in the germline V gene. The ends lost 6 bases at V and 3 bases at J; junction bases unmatched: 17. DNA for the CDR3: TGTGCCAGCAGAGCCCCTGGTAGGAGCGGGAGAGGTACAGATACGCAGTATTTT. As protein: CASRAPGRSGRGTDTQYF.